This T cell receptor beta chain is from a study of OX40 agonist ivuxolimab in advanced cancers. Profiling relied on immunoSEQ multiplex PCR, and the TCRdb table lists in-frame clones only, not all of them. There are 20,000 to 25,000 clones in the sample; around 85% occur only once, and 37% lies in the top ten. V gave up 4 bases and J gave up 5 bases, with 15 bases separating them. Germline lookup yields CDR1 SGDLS and CDR2 YYNGEE. CDR3 size: 14 residues. Source: CD4+ or CD8+ T cells sorted from blood, taken in a trial of the OX40 agonist ivuxolimab. The chain links TRBV9 to TRBJ2-5, with D possibly being TRBD2 (6 bases). This TCR came from an adult with an advanced solid tumor such as melanoma, head and neck, liver or kidney cancer. In DNA form, the CDR3 reads TGTGCCAGCAGCTACGGACTGAGCGGGGAGACCCAGTACTTC. This sequence encodes CASSYGLSGETQYF. Together with reference TRBV9 and TRBJ2-5, the CDR3 gives the full variable domain: DSGVTQTPKHLITATGQRVTLRCSPRSGDLSVYWYQQSLDQGLQFLIQYYNGEERAKGNILERFSAQQFPDLHSELNLSSLELGDSALYFCASSYGLSGETQYFGPGTRLLVL.